This T cell receptor beta chain was recorded in a study of OX40 agonist ivuxolimab in advanced cancers. With respect to the entire study: The costimulatory receptor OX40 (CD134) was targeted by ivuxolimab, a fully human IgG2 agonistic monoclonal antibody. The dose-escalation cohort was about 86% male with a mean age of 60 years, ranging from about 23 to 85. The paper reports the monotherapy dose-escalation portion (N = 52 patients) of the phase I ivuxolimab trial. Among the roughly 52 dose-escalation patients, roughly 20 had hepatocellular carcinoma, about 15 melanoma, 9 renal cell carcinoma and 9 head and neck cancer. Peripheral TCRbeta sequencing aimed to test whether ivuxolimab altered TCR sequence diversity and caused clonal T-cell expansion. Partial responses occurred in three dose-escalation patients: two with cutaneous melanoma and one with hepatocellular carcinoma. Patients were allowed to have had prior anti-PD-1, anti-PD-L1 or anti-CTLA-4 therapy, and approximately 40% of the dose-escalation patients had been treated with checkpoint inhibitors. Intravenous ivuxolimab was administered to patients every 2 weeks at six dose levels: 0.01, 0.1, 0.3, 1.5, 3 and 10 mg/kg.

The germline V gene gives CDR1 as SGHAT and CDR2 as FQNNGV. Measured from the cysteine to the phenylalanine, the CDR3 is 16 residues long. Left in the record is the CDR3 DNA by itself, 48 bases read in frame from the first base. V loses 5 bases of germline sequence and J loses 2 bases, and the interval between the two ends is 15 bases. This clone was observed a single time. What antigen it recognizes has not been identified. No base-level quality is on record; no much larger clone is a single base apart. Overall results and qualifications from the work: After ivuxolimab, expanded clones were on average more numerous among CD8+ T cells than among CD4+ T cells. In the 0.1-3.0 mg/kg groups, partial responders were among the patients with the lowest normalized peripheral clonal expansion, particularly in CD8+ T cells. Low levels of normalized T-cell clonal expansion were also seen in some patients who did not respond. At doses of 0.1 to 3.0 mg/kg, clonal expansion of both CD4+ and CD8+ T cells in blood was seen between baseline and week 6. The antigen specificity of the clonally expanded peripheral T cells was not determined.

Genomic DNA was extracted from sorted cells for sequencing of the TCRbeta CDR3 region. TCRbeta CDR3 regions were sequenced using the immunoSEQ Assay. The clones in this table, taken by TCRdb from immuneACCESS, are in-frame only. Not every clone is retained; where verified, under half of the shortfall comes from an unresolved V gene, and the cause of the rest is unknown. This sample comprises 77,000 or so clones, around 78% of them detected only once. Clones ranked in the top ten supply roughly 5.4% of the sample. The trial excluded patients who had a history of autoimmune disease or who were on systemic immunosuppression. In every dose cohort, peripheral blood was drawn for TCR sequencing at baseline, cycle 4 day 1, and cycle 7 day 1. The samples were taken from a phase I, first-in-human, multicenter, open-label dose-escalation trial of ivuxolimab. Adults with locally advanced or metastatic melanoma, renal cell carcinoma, hepatocellular carcinoma or head and neck squamous cell carcinoma were enrolled in the trial. CD4+ and CD8+ T cells were sorted separately from peripheral blood before TCR sequencing.

The V and J genes are TRBV11-2 and TRBJ2-2; 5 matching bases give a weak D call of TRBD1. This specimen was CD4+ or CD8+ T cells sorted from blood, taken in a trial of the OX40 agonist ivuxolimab. This sequence was found in an adult with an advanced solid tumor such as melanoma, head and neck, liver or kidney cancer. The sequenced DNA is TGTGCCAGCAGCCAAGCCAGGACACTCAACACCGGGGAGCTGTTTTTT. Its protein product is CASSQARTLNTGELFF.